The clone carrying this T cell receptor (beta chain) has a handful of counts. The antigen is undetermined. Diagnoses used clinical symptoms, serum thyroxine and TRAb, thyroid ultrasound and orbital computed tomography. The CDR3 is 16 amino acids. V gave up 0 bases and J gave up 3 bases, with 15 bases separating them. Germline V lookup: CDR1 LGHNA, CDR2 YSLEER. This record comes from a study of T cells in Graves' hyperthyroidism and ophthalmopathy. Template material for amplifying TCR beta CDR3 regions consisted of RNA transcripts. First-round RT-PCR with HTBI primers amplified the TCR CDR3 region. TCRdb reanalysed the multiplex PCR reads using MiXCR and keeps one entry per CDR3 protein. This sample has 600,000 to 750,000 distinct CDR3 sequences; approximately 15% occur once, and the top ten carry 15% to 19%. Regarding the study as a whole: The model identified upcoming ophthalmopathy a median approximately seven months ahead of onset. A model of 13 V-J features distinguished ophthalmopathy from stable hyperthyroidism. Blood samples included most of the expanded thyroid clonotypes exceeding 0.001.

Sequencing was carried out using blood. The chain uses TRBV4-3 and TRBJ2-7; D possibly corresponds to TRBD2 (6 bases). This TCR was sampled from a man in his fifties with Graves' hyperthyroidism. Here the CDR3 reads CASSQDQGRAGYEQYF. The CDR3 bases are TGCGCCAGCAGCCAAGATCAAGGCAGAGCGGGCTACGAGCAGTACTTC.